This T cell receptor beta chain is drawn from a study of CD8+ T cells in alopecia areata. The CDR3 covers 13 residues. The germline V and J ends were trimmed by 0 bases and 6 bases, with 11 bases remaining between them. Germline loops: CDR1 SQVTM, CDR2 ANQGSEA. As to this clone: Its antigen is still unknown.

Findings and caveats of the study: Relative to mice, TCR sharing across patients was less clear, a difference possibly HLA-related.

RNA was isolated and reverse transcribed to cDNA, the sequencing template. Profiled with immunoSEQ multiplex PCR; TCRdb holds only in-frame clones, not every one. The profile shows 200,000 or so clones, about 56% of them singletons. The source of this sequence is a human donor in good health. This rearrangement joins TRBV29-1 to TRBJ1-1; unclear D gene. The sequencing input was CD8+ T cells sorted from blood. The CDR3 sequence: CSVEDRGGPEAFF. The DNA for the CDR3 is TGCAGCGTTGAAGACCGGGGAGGGCCTGAAGCTTTCTTT. The full variable domain, rest sourced from reference TRBV29-1 and TRBJ1-1, is SAVISQKPSRDICQRGTSLTIQCQVDSQVTMMFWYRQQPGQSLTLIATANQGSEATYESGFVIDKFPISRPNLTFSTLTVSNMSPEDSSIYLCSVEDRGGPEAFFGQGTRLTVV.